What follows are 11 T cell receptor beta chains derived from one specimen sequenced in a study of technical replicates of blood from several donors. TCRdb keeps only in-frame clones here, not all; method: immunoSEQ multiplex PCR. Seen here are some 90,000 clones, 85% to 95% observed once, and the top ten hold roughly 0.34%. The sequenced sample was T cells isolated from PBMCs. These receptors came from a human donor in good health.

V gene TRBV19 combines with J gene TRBJ1-1; no reliable D call. The CDR3 is 13 residues long. V was clipped by 3 bases and J by 14 bases, with 19 bases between them. Germline V gene sequence: CDR1 LNHDA, CDR2 SQIVND (reference sequence). The CDR3 nucleotides read TGTGCCAGTAGTATGGGTGACATACTTTTTCTGTTCTTT. Residues: CASSMGDILFLFF. The full variable domain, rest sourced from reference TRBV19 and TRBJ1-1, is DGGITQSPKYLFRKEGQNVTLSCEQNLNHDAMYWYRQDPGQGLRLIYYSQIVNDFQKGDIAEGYSVSREKKESFPLTVTSAQKNPTAFYLCASSMGDILFLFFGQGTRLTVV.

V is TRBV30 and J is TRBJ2-1; 12 bases map to TRBD2. This CDR3 has 15 amino acids. The germline V gene has CDR1 GTSNPN and CDR2 SVGIG (reference sequence). V lost 6 bases to trimming and J lost 5 bases; unmatched junction nucleotides: 8. The CDR3 nucleotides read TGTGCCTGCGGAACTAGCGGGAGGTACAACAATGAGCAGTTCTTC. Residues: CACGTSGRYNNEQFF.

V usage is TRBV15 and J usage is TRBJ1-1, with D possibly matching TRBD1 (5 bases). The CDR3 covers 14 residues. Between the trimmed V and J ends, which lost 1 base and 1 base, there was a span of 7 bases. CDR1 and CDR2 from the germline V gene are LNHNV and YYDKDF (reference sequence). Written as DNA, the CDR3 is TGTGCCACCAGCAGAGGACAGCCGAACACTGAAGCTTTCTTT. As protein: CATSRGQPNTEAFF.

The genes are TRBV27 and TRBJ1-1; 7 bases fit TRBD1. The V gene's germline CDR1 is MNHEY and CDR2 SMNVEV (reference sequence). V was pared by 1 base and J by 4 bases, with 3 bases of the junction left unmatched. The CDR3 contains 14 residues. DNA for the CDR3: TGTGCCAGCAGTTTATATTGGGACAGCACTGAAGCTTTCTTT. Translating gives CASSLYWDSTEAFF.

The chain is built from TRBV7-2 and TRBJ1-1; 8 bases are shared with TRBD1. CDR1 is SGHTA, CDR2 FQGNSA, per germline. V gave up 5 bases and J gave up 2 bases; unmatched junction bases: 10. The CDR3 covers 16 residues. CDR3 sequence: CASSPGGGKGNTEAFF. The CDR3 DNA is TGTGCCAGCAGCCCAGGGGGCGGGAAAGGAAACACTGAAGCTTTCTTT.

The chain carries TRBV9 and TRBJ2-7; D not resolved. The ends were cut back, 3 bases at V and 0 bases at J, with 10 bases in the middle. CDR1 is SGDLS, CDR2 YYNGEE, per germline. There are 14 residues in the CDR3. CDR3 region: CASSDRAYSYEQYF. The CDR3 DNA reads TGTGCCAGCAGCGATCGAGCGTACTCCTACGAGCAGTACTTC.

The rearrangement uses TRBV19 and TRBJ2-3, with D maybe TRBD1 (6 bases). The length of the CDR3 is 15 residues. Germline values: CDR1 LNHDA, CDR2 SQIVND (reference sequence). Between the trimmed V and J ends, which lost 5 bases and 2 bases, there was a span of 14 bases. The CDR3 bases are TGTGCCAGTAGTGGTTACAGGGAAAACACAGATACGCAGTATTTT. Encoded protein: CASSGYRENTDTQYF. The entire variable domain, with the rest obtained from reference TRBV19 and TRBJ2-3, is as follows: DGGITQSPKYLFRKEGQNVTLSCEQNLNHDAMYWYRQDPGQGLRLIYYSQIVNDFQKGDIAEGYSVSREKKESFPLTVTSAQKNPTAFYLCASSGYRENTDTQYFGPGTRLTVL.

V usage is TRBV10-3 and J usage is TRBJ2-7; 8 positions match TRBD2. V lost 6 bases to trimming and J lost 5 bases; unmatched junction nucleotides: 9. Germline V gene data show CDR1 as ENHRY and CDR2 as SYGVKD. This CDR3 has 14 residues. CDR3 bases: TGTGCCATCAGAACTAGCGGAGGGGGGGACGAGCAGTACTTC. Its translation is CAIRTSGGGDEQYF.

The chain combines TRBV28 with TRBJ1-2; 7 bases are a match to TRBD1. The CDR3 is 14 residues long. With 5 bases clipped from V and 0 bases from J, the junction kept 3 bases outside the gene matches. Germline V gene data show CDR1 as MDHEN and CDR2 as SYDVKM. The CDR3 DNA follows: TGTGCCAGCAGTCCAGGGGGAGCTAACTATGGCTACACCTTC. It encodes CASSPGGANYGYTF.

The V and J genes are TRBV4-1 and TRBJ2-5; no reliable D call. The length of the CDR3 is 14 residues. Trimming left V 1 base short and J 2 bases short, with 8 bases between. From germline, CDR1 is MGHRA and CDR2 YSYEKL. This chain's CDR3 is CASSQVASQETQYF. In DNA, the CDR3 is TGCGCCAGCAGCCAAGTGGCCAGTCAAGAGACCCAGTACTTC.

The CDR3 sequence is CASRPSGNTEAFF. CDR3 nucleotide sequence: TGTGCCAGCAGGCCCTCCGGGAACACTGAAGCTTTCTTT. The rearrangement links TRBV28 to TRBJ1-1; unclear D gene. Germline lookup yields CDR1 MDHEN and CDR2 SYDVKM. The CDR3 covers 13 residues. V was trimmed by 6 bases and J by 1 base, leaving 9 bases between them. Complete variable domain (other parts from reference TRBV28 and TRBJ1-1): DVKVTQSSRYLVKRTGEKVFLECVQDMDHENMFWYRQDPGLGLRLIYFSYDVKMKEKGDIPEGYSVSREKKERFSLILESASTNQTSMYLCASRPSGNTEAFFGQGTRLTVV.